This is a list of T cell receptor beta chains from one sample in a study of blood T cells in healthy people across ages. A single record per CDR3 protein comes from TCRdb applying MiXCR to the 5' RACE reads. Of about 1.8 million distinct CDR3 sequences listed, around half are singletons. The sequencing sample was made of blood. The receptor source for this set is a woman aged 40-49 years in good health. The CDR3 runs from the conserved cysteine through the conserved F or W. D genes are given only for firm matches. The size entry is marked missing in some rows and otherwise reads once, few, many or a size class.

>TRBV12-5|-|TRBJ2-5|-
TGTGCTAGTGGTTTACACCGACTAGCAGGGGGCCCAGAGACCCAGTACTTC
CASGLHRLAGGPETQYF
>TRBV7-2|-|TRBJ2-3|-
TGTGCCAGCAGCCCCCCGGTAGGGGTGCAGAATACGCAGTATTTT
CASSPPVGVQNTQYF
>TRBV3-1|TRBD2|TRBJ2-7|once
TGTGCCAGCAGCCTCCGTAGCGGGGGGAACTACGAGCAGTACTTC
CASSLRSGGNYEQYF
>TRBV29-1|TRBD2|TRBJ2-3|-
TGCAGCGTTGAGGTTAGCGGGGGGATAAGAACAGATACGCAGTATTTT
CSVEVSGGIRTDTQYF
>TRBV5-1|TRBD1|TRBJ1-1|-
TGCGCCAGCAGCCCGAGCAGGGGGCCTGAAGCTTTCTTT
CASSPSRGPEAFF
>TRBV7-9|-|TRBJ2-3|-
TGTGCCAGCAGCCCCGGGACGGTAGATACGCAGTATTTT
CASSPGTVDTQYF
>TRBV25-1|-|TRBJ2-7|-
TGTGCCAGCAGTGTCTCGAACGCCTACGAGCAGTACTTC
CASSVSNAYEQYF
>TRBV6-5|-|TRBJ1-6|once
TGTGCCAGCAGTTCCACCACTGCCGGGAACCTAAATTCACCCCTCCACTTT
CASSSTTAGNLNSPLHF
>TRBV7-2|-|TRBJ2-1|few
TGTGCCAGCAGCTTTAACCAATACAATGAGCAGTTCTTC
CASSFNQYNEQFF
>TRBV3-1|-|TRBJ2-3|-
TGTGCCAGCAGCCCAGTCGAGGGACCACAACCCACAGATACGCAGTATTTT
CASSPVEGPQPTDTQYF
>TRBV6-5|TRBD1|TRBJ1-4|few
TGTGCCAGCAGTAAACAGGGACAGCAACAAAAACTGTTTTTT
CASSKQGQQQKLFF
>TRBV28|TRBD1|TRBJ2-7|few
TGTGCCAGCAGTATCGACAGGGGGCCAGCCTACGAGCAGTACTTC
CASSIDRGPAYEQYF
>TRBV6-5|TRBD1|TRBJ1-4|-
TGTGCCAGCGGTACGGACAGGGCAACTAATGAAAAACTGTTTTTT
CASGTDRATNEKLFF
>TRBV5-1|-|TRBJ2-5|-
TGCGCCAGCAGTCTCCTAGACAAAGAGACCCAGTACTTC
CASSLLDKETQYF
>TRBV18|-|TRBJ2-5|once
TGTGCCAGCTCACCGAACCCGGGACGGGAAGAGACCCAGTACTTC
CASSPNPGREETQYF
>TRBV7-3|TRBD1|TRBJ2-1|-
TGTGCCAGCAGCTCAAAAGGGACAGGGGGATTTAATGAGCAGTTCTTC
CASSSKGTGGFNEQFF
>TRBV20-1|-|TRBJ2-5|few
TGCAGTGCTAGAGAGCGGGGAGGGGGGTTACAAGAGACCCAGTACTTC
CSARERGGGLQETQYF
>TRBV20-1|-|TRBJ1-1|-
TGCAGTGCTAGCCTACTGGGGGGGCACACTGAAGCTTTCTTT
CSASLLGGHTEAFF
>TRBV7-9|TRBD2|TRBJ2-4|-
TGTGCCAGCAGCCCTAGCGGGGGGGCAAACATTCAGTACTTC
CASSPSGGANIQYF
>TRBV4-2|TRBD1|TRBJ2-3|once
TGTGCCAGCAGCTTAAGCCGGGACAGCGGTTTCACAGATACGCAGTATTTT
CASSLSRDSGFTDTQYF
>TRBV5-1|-|TRBJ2-2|-
TGCGCCAGCAGCTGGGGACAGCGGGGAGACACCGGGGAGCTGTTTTTT
CASSWGQRGDTGELFF
>TRBV6-5|TRBD1|TRBJ2-5|-
TGTGCCAGCAGGAGGACAGGGGGCAGGGGGACCCAGTACTTC
CASRRTGGRGTQYF
>TRBV7-2|-|TRBJ1-6|few
TGTGCCAGCAGGAACCAGGGGACCTATAATTCACCCCTCCACTTT
CASRNQGTYNSPLHF
>TRBV6-2/TRBV6-3|-|TRBJ1-2|once
TGTGCCAGTAGTAGAGCAAACTGTGGCTACACCTTC
CASSRANCGYTF
>TRBV12-3/TRBV12-4|TRBD1|TRBJ1-2|-
TGTGCCAGCAGTTTAAGGCTTGGACAGGGGGGGGCCTCCTATGGCTACACCTTC
CASSLRLGQGGASYGYTF
>TRBV7-2|-|TRBJ2-5|-
TGTGCCAGCAGCCCGGGCGGATTGCCCCGGGAGACCCAGTACTTC
CASSPGGLPRETQYF
>TRBV7-9|-|TRBJ2-1|-
TGTGCCAGCAGCTTACGGGCAGGGAGAATCAATGAGCAGTTCTTC
CASSLRAGRINEQFF
>TRBV12-3/TRBV12-4|-|TRBJ1-6|-
TGTGCCAGCAGCCCCCTAGGGGCCAGGGGAAAAAATAATTCACCCCTCCACTTT
CASSPLGARGKNNSPLHF
>TRBV14|-|TRBJ2-3|-
TGTGCCAGCAGCCACTTCTGGTCTGATACGCAGTATTTT
CASSHFWSDTQYF
>TRBV11-2|TRBD1|TRBJ2-7|-
TGTGCCAGCAGCTCTACAGGGGGCAACTACGAGCAGTACTTC
CASSSTGGNYEQYF
>TRBV4-2|-|TRBJ1-4|-
TGTGCCAGCAGCCAAGGTCCCGAGACTAATGAAAAACTGTTTTTT
CASSQGPETNEKLFF
>TRBV2|-|TRBJ1-2|-
TGTGCCAGCAGTGAAGGGAGCCTAGGCTATGGCTACACCTTC
CASSEGSLGYGYTF
>TRBV29-1|-|TRBJ2-7|-
TGCAGCGTTCCTATTTACAATGAGCAGTACTTC
CSVPIYNEQYF
>TRBV4-2|-|TRBJ2-7|few
TGTGCCAGCAGCCCCATTGGTCACCGCGGAGGGTCAACCTACGAGCAGTACTTC
CASSPIGHRGGSTYEQYF
>TRBV12-3/TRBV12-4|-|TRBJ2-2|once
TGTGCCAGCAAGGGGGGGCTCAACACCGGGGAGCTGTTTTTT
CASKGGLNTGELFF
>TRBV28|-|TRBJ2-3|-
TGTGCCAGCAGTCGAGACTTGCCTACGCAGTATTTT
CASSRDLPTQYF
>TRBV28|TRBD1|TRBJ1-5|-
TGTGCCAGCAGTTTATCAGGGGGCAGGGGTCAGCCCCAGCATTTT
CASSLSGGRGQPQHF
>TRBV7-2|-|TRBJ1-2|-
TGTGCCAGCAGCTTAGCCTCCAGGGAGGATGGCTACACCTTC
CASSLASREDGYTF
>TRBV5-6|TRBD2|TRBJ2-6|few
TGTGCCAGCAGCAACCTAGCGGGGGGGCTTGGGGCCAACGTCCTGACTTTC
CASSNLAGGLGANVLTF
>TRBV5-1|TRBD1|TRBJ1-6|-
TGCGCCAGCAGCCCTGGGCGGACAGGGAGAGGTTCACCCCTCCACTTT
CASSPGRTGRGSPLHF
>TRBV7-9|TRBD1|TRBJ1-5|-
TGTGCCAGCAGCTTAGGACAGGGCGTCGAAAGCAATCAGCCCCAGCATTTT
CASSLGQGVESNQPQHF
>TRBV12-3/TRBV12-4|-|TRBJ2-5|-
TGTGCCAGCAGTTTTGGGATGTACCAAGAGACCCAGTACTTC
CASSFGMYQETQYF
>TRBV3-1|TRBD2|TRBJ2-5|-
TGTGCCAGCAGCCCAGGGACTAGCGGGGAGGCAGAGACCCAGTACTTC
CASSPGTSGEAETQYF
>TRBV6-5|-|TRBJ1-5|-
TGTGCCAGCAGTCGACAGGCTCGCAATCAGCCCCAGCATTTT
CASSRQARNQPQHF
>TRBV6-2/TRBV6-3|-|TRBJ1-1|-
TGTGCCAGCAGTCGTCACCATTCGACAGGGAACACTGAAGCTTTCTTT
CASSRHHSTGNTEAFF
>TRBV6-5|-|TRBJ2-7|-
TGTGCCAGCAGCCAAAACACCGGCGAGCAGTACTTC
CASSQNTGEQYF
>TRBV29-1|-|TRBJ1-2|-
TGCAGCGTTCAAGGACCCGACCCCTCTGGCTACACCTTC
CSVQGPDPSGYTF
>TRBV6-2/TRBV6-3|-|TRBJ2-7|many
TGTGCCAGCAGTCGGGACATCTACGAGCAGTACTTC
CASSRDIYEQYF
>TRBV9|-|TRBJ2-5|few
TGTGCCAGCAGCGTAGCTGGCGGCCAGCAGGAGACCCAGTACTTC
CASSVAGGQQETQYF
>TRBV7-9|TRBD1|TRBJ1-2|-
TGTGCCTGCAGCTTGGACAGGGCAGACTATGGCTACACCTTC
CACSLDRADYGYTF
>TRBV5-6|TRBD2|TRBJ2-3|few
TGTGCCAGCAGCTTGATTCGTCGGGGGGGGCATACGCAGTATTTT
CASSLIRRGGHTQYF